This T cell receptor (beta chain) was recovered during a study of T cell responses to AZD1222 COVID-19 vaccine. The V and J ends lost 7 bases and 0 bases, in that order; junction bases with no gene match: 8. CDR1 and CDR2 from the germline V gene are LGHDT and YNNKEL (reference sequence). CDR3 length: 17 residues. Measured with immunoSEQ multiplex PCR; TCRdb has only the in-frame clones, and not every one. The sample includes 120,000 to 150,000 clones, under 95% seen only once; the top ten take roughly 2.8%. V and J are TRBV3-1 (or the pseudogene TRBV3-2) and TRBJ2-6; TRBD2 agrees at 8 bases. The sequences come from peripheral blood, collected on day 0 of MenACWY control vaccination. The TCR sequence derives from an adult in good health. The CDR3 protein is CASTRGGTHSGANVLTF. DNA for the CDR3: TGTGCCAGCACACGCGGGGGGACCCACTCTGGGGCCAACGTCCTGACTTTC.